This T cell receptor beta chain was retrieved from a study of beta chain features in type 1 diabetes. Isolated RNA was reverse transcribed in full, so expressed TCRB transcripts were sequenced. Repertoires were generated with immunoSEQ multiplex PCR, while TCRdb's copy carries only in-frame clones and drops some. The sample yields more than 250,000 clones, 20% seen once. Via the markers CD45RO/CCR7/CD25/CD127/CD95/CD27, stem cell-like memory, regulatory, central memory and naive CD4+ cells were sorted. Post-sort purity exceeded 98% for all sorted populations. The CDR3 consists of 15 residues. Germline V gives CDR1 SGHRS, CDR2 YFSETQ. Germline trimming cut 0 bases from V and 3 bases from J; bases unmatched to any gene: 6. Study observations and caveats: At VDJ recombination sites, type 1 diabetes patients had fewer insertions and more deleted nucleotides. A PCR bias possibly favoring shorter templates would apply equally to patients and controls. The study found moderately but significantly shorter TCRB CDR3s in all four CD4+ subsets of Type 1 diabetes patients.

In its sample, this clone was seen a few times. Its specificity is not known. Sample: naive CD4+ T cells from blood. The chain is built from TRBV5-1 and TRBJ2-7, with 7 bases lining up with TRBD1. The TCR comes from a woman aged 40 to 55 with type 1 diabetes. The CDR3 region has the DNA TGCGCCAGCAGCTTGGTGCCAGGGGGAGACTACGAGCAGTACTTC. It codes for CASSLVPGGDYEQYF.